What follows are 28 T cell receptor beta chains derived from one specimen sequenced in a study of T cell repertoires in aging, cancer and after chemotherapy. Multiplex touch-down PCR with TRB-A/B primers amplified rearranged V-D-J TRB sequences. Via MiXCR, TCRdb re-called the multiplex PCR reads, giving one row per CDR3 protein. The sample records 12,000 or so distinct CDR3 sequences, 20% to 30% being singletons. Amplification of TCR beta used genomic DNA extracted from peripheral blood. Sequencing was done on a sample of blood. These receptors were taken from a human donor in good health.

In its sample, this clonotype was seen once. The gene calls are TRBV6-2 or TRBV6-3 and TRBJ1-1; maybe TRBD1 (5 bases). CDR1 is MNHEY and CDR2 is SVGEGT in the germline V gene. The V end lost 7 bases, the J end lost 4 bases, and 19 bases lay between the germline ends. This CDR3 is 15 amino acids long. The CDR3 protein is CASTFSGRRVTEAFF. The CDR3 DNA follows: TGTGCCAGCACCTTTTCAGGGAGGAGGGTCACTGAAGCTTTCTTT.

J is TRBJ1-1 and V is TRBV20-1; D is possibly TRBD1 (6 bases). CDR3 length equals 11 residues. Deletions cut 8 bases from V and 8 bases from J, with 15 bases between. In germline, CDR1 is DFQATT, CDR2 SNEGSKA (reference sequence). CDR3 coding DNA: TGCAGTTTTCAGAAAGGGACAGAAGCTTTCTTT. This translates into CSFQKGTEAFF.

This clonotype turned up a few times. CDR3 nucleotide sequence: TGCGCCAGCAGGCGAGACTGGAACTCTGGAAACACCATATATTTT. Translating gives CASRRDWNSGNTIYF. The V gene is TRBV5-1, the J gene TRBJ1-3; D uncertain. V was trimmed by 5 bases and J by 0 bases, leaving 12 bases between them. CDR1 is SGHRS, CDR2 YFSETQ, per germline. The CDR3 has 15 amino acids.

Concerning this clonotype itself: A read error is possible here, since a much larger clone lies one base away. This chain links TRBV20-1 with TRBJ1-5; 10 positions agree with TRBD1. J lost 2 bases, V lost 5 bases, and 9 bases had no gene match. The CDR3 covers 16 residues. In germline, CDR1 is DFQATT, CDR2 SNEGSKA (reference sequence). The CDR3 DNA follows: TGCAGTGCTTCCGGACAGGGGGTGAGAGGCAATCAGCCCCAGCATTTT. It translates to CSASGQGVRGNQPQHF.

This clonotype was recorded only once. The V and J genes are TRBV27 and TRBJ1-5; possible D gene TRBD1, 5 bases. The germline V and J ends were trimmed by 0 bases and 9 bases, with 9 bases remaining between them. The germline V gene encodes CDR1 MNHEY and CDR2 SMNVEV (reference sequence). The CDR3 totals 13 residues. The CDR3 spells CASSLSWGRPQHF. The CDR3 region has the DNA TGTGCCAGCAGTTTATCGTGGGGGAGGCCCCAGCATTTT.

There are a few counts of this clonotype. CDR3 sequence: CSARDLPTRGFGYEQYF. CDR3 bases: TGCAGTGCTAGAGATCTTCCAACACGGGGTTTTGGCTACGAGCAGTACTTC. The chain joins TRBV20-1 to TRBJ2-7, with D tentatively TRBD2 (5 bases). The CDR3 runs 17 residues. The V end lost 0 bases, the J end lost 3 bases, and 21 bases lay between the germline ends. CDR1 and CDR2 (germline): DFQATT, SNEGSKA (reference sequence).

V gene TRBV7-9 combines with J gene TRBJ2-3, with D perhaps TRBD2 (5 bases). Germline CDR1 and CDR2: SEHNR and FQNEAQ (reference sequence). Deletions cut 2 bases from V and 4 bases from J, with 28 bases between. This CDR3 spans 20 amino acids. CDR3 DNA sequence: TGTGCCAGCAGCTTACCGAAGCAGCACGTGGCTAGCTCATCCCCAGATACGCAGTATTTT. This codes for CASSLPKQHVASSSPDTQYF.

By share of the sample, this clonotype is medium-sized (0.01 to 0.1%). This rearrangement joins TRBV24-1 to TRBJ2-2; 9 bases agree with TRBD1. CDR3 size: 17 residues. Germline-derived CDR1 and CDR2 are KGHDR and SFDVKD. V gave up 5 bases and J gave up 0 bases; unmatched junction bases: 6. The CDR3 sequence is CATSAWTGASNTGELFF. The CDR3 coding sequence is TGTGCCACCAGTGCATGGACAGGGGCTTCGAACACCGGGGAGCTGTTTTTT.

The gene calls are TRBV27 and TRBJ2-1, with 9 nucleotides matching TRBD2. CDR1 and CDR2 from the germline V gene are MNHEY and SMNVEV (reference sequence). CDR3 size: 16 residues. With 2 bases clipped from V and 3 bases from J, the junction kept 5 bases outside the gene matches. The CDR3 DNA is TGTGCCAGCAGTTTACCTATAGCGGGGGACTACAATGAGCAGTTCTTC. Protein product: CASSLPIAGDYNEQFF.

This rearrangement joins TRBV6-4 to TRBJ2-1, with 8 bases that match TRBD2. Germline V gives CDR1 MRHNA, CDR2 SNTAGT. The CDR3 sequence is 15 residues long. Losses at the gene ends were 3 bases for V and 6 bases for J; bases not matched to a gene: 7. The CDR3 sequence is CASSELIAGRNEQFF. The CDR3 bases are TGTGCCAGCAGTGAATTAATAGCGGGGCGCAATGAGCAGTTCTTC.

This clonotype qualifies as medium-sized. The chain employs TRBV5-6 and TRBJ1-6; D is possibly TRBD1 (5 bases). The CDR3 is 16 residues long. Trimming took off 2 bases at V and 4 bases at J, with 13 bases between the two ends. CDR1 and CDR2 (germline): SGHDT, YYEEEE. In nucleotides, the CDR3 is TGTGCCAGCAGCTTAGGGCAGGGCAGGTATAATTCACCCCTCCACTTT. Its translation is CASSLGQGRYNSPLHF.

The chain joins TRBV5-6 to TRBJ2-4, with TRBD1 matching 9 bases. This CDR3 has 15 amino acids. Per the germline V gene, CDR1 is SGHDT and CDR2 is YYEEEE. J gave up 7 bases and V 4 bases, and 9 bases lay outside the gene matches. The CDR3 DNA reads TGTGCCAGCAGCCTGACAGGGGGAGGGAGGAACATTCAGTACTTC. Protein: CASSLTGGGRNIQYF.

V usage is TRBV27 and J usage is TRBJ1-5, with D possibly TRBD1 on 5 matching bases. Between the trimmed V and J ends, which lost 4 bases and 2 bases, there was a span of 12 bases. Per the germline V gene, CDR1 is MNHEY and CDR2 is SMNVEV (reference sequence). The CDR3 has 15 amino acids. DNA for the CDR3: TGTGCCAGCAGTTCCCAGGGACGGGGCAATCAGCCCCAGCATTTT. Its protein product is CASSSQGRGNQPQHF.

The V and J genes are TRBV5-1 and TRBJ1-1; TRBD1 matches 8 bases. This CDR3 region has 14 residues. The V gene end was trimmed by 4 bases and the J gene end by 2 bases; junction bases not matched to a gene: 4. Germline V gene data show CDR1 as SGHRS and CDR2 as YFSETQ. The CDR3 bases are TGCGCCAGCAGCAGACAGGGGTGTAACACTGAAGCTTTCTTT. It specifies CASSRQGCNTEAFF.

This chain joins TRBV10-1 and TRBJ2-2, with no clear D. Looked up from germline, CDR1 is WNHNN and CDR2 is SYGVQD (reference sequence). The CDR3 totals 13 residues. Trimming cost V 0 bases and J 7 bases, with 6 bases left between them. The DNA of the CDR3 is TGCGCCAGCAGTGAGTCCGGTTACGGGGAGCTGTTTTTT. Translating gives CASSESGYGELFF.

The rearrangement uses TRBV19 and TRBJ2-3; 8 bases are a match to TRBD1. Germline assignment: CDR1 LNHDA and CDR2 SQIVND (reference sequence). This CDR3 has 16 amino acids. The J segment lost 3 bases and the V segment lost 5 bases, leaving 10 bases of the junction unmatched. DNA for the CDR3: TGTGCCAGTAGTGGACGACAGGGGTATGTGACAGATACGCAGTATTTT. Its protein is CASSGRQGYVTDTQYF.

The V and J genes are TRBV6-1 and TRBJ1-1; maybe TRBD1 (5 bases). The CDR3 sequence is 13 residues long. Trimming stripped 6 bases from V and 0 bases from J, with 8 bases between. Germline V gene data show CDR1 as MNHNS and CDR2 as SASEGT. The CDR3 loop is CASSWGVNTEAFF. DNA of the CDR3: TGTGCCAGCAGCTGGGGGGTGAACACTGAAGCTTTCTTT.

This clonotype is deemed medium-sized (0.01 to 0.1%). This chain connects TRBV29-1 to TRBJ1-2; 7 bases match TRBD1. This CDR3 spans 13 amino acids. The junction had 6 bases not matched to a gene; V was cut back by 7 bases and J by 1 base. Germline CDR1 and CDR2: SQVTM and ANQGSEA. The CDR3 sequence: CSALTGINYGYTF. DNA for the CDR3: TGCAGCGCCCTGACAGGGATTAACTATGGCTACACCTTC.

V gene TRBV27 combines with J gene TRBJ2-5, with 7 bases lining up with TRBD1. Looked up from germline, CDR1 is MNHEY and CDR2 is SMNVEV (reference sequence). The CDR3 spans 15 residues. The ends lost 5 bases at V and 2 bases at J; junction bases unmatched: 8. CDR3 in amino acids: CASSARTGAQETQYF. In DNA form, the CDR3 reads TGTGCCAGCAGTGCACGGACAGGAGCACAAGAGACCCAGTACTTC.

This clonotype is classed as medium-sized. The chain is built from TRBV7-9 and TRBJ2-1; 8 nucleotides agree with TRBD1. CDR3 length equals 16 residues. V trimming: 6 bases; J trimming: 0 bases; junction bases outside the gene matches: 7. CDR1 and CDR2 (germline): SEHNR, FQNEAQ (reference sequence). The CDR3 DNA reads TGTGCCAGCAGACCAGACAGGGGACGCTCCTACAATGAGCAGTTCTTC. Translation gives CASRPDRGRSYNEQFF.

This clonotype was seen more than once but under ten times. DNA for the CDR3: TGTGCCAGCACCTCAGGGCCCGCGGGGGGTGGCTACACCTTC. Translation gives CASTSGPAGGGYTF. This chain links TRBV5-6 with TRBJ1-2; perhaps TRBD1 as D (5 bases). V was trimmed by 6 bases and J by 7 bases, leaving 19 bases between them. Germline-derived CDR1 and CDR2 are SGHDT and YYEEEE. This CDR3 is built from 14 residues. Full variable domain (missing parts from reference TRBV5-6 and TRBJ1-2): DAGVTQSPTHLIKTRGQQVTLRCSPKSGHDTVSWYQQALGQGPQFIFQYYEEEERQRGNFPDRFSGHQFPNYSSELNVNALLLGDSALYLCASTSGPAGGGYTFGSGTRLTVV.

This clonotype was seen a handful of times. V is TRBV12-3 or TRBV12-4 and J is TRBJ2-1; 8 positions match TRBD1. Trimming took 5 bases from V and 3 from J; bases not matched to a gene: 6. The CDR3 is 15 residues long. The CDR3 region has the DNA TGTGCCAGCAGTGTTGCCGGGACAGGCTACAATGAGCAGTTCTTC. Protein sequence: CASSVAGTGYNEQFF.

The chain links TRBV19 to TRBJ1-6; maybe TRBD1 (5 bases). This CDR3 comprises 18 residues. CDR1 and CDR2 from the germline V gene are LNHDA and SQIVND (reference sequence). The V gene lost 5 bases and the J gene lost 0 bases, with 17 bases spanning the gap. The CDR3 coding sequence is TGTGCCAGTAGTTCCCGGGACCGCCCGAGCTCCTATAATTCACCCCTCCACTTT. It specifies CASSSRDRPSSYNSPLHF.

This clonotype was seen more than once but under ten times. The chain links TRBV10-3 to TRBJ2-3; D gene unclear. CDR1 and CDR2 (germline): ENHRY, SYGVKD. V was clipped by 8 bases and J by 4 bases, with 7 bases between them. The CDR3 runs to 11 residues. The CDR3: CAIGGADTQYF. Written as DNA, the CDR3 is TGTGCCATCGGTGGGGCAGATACGCAGTATTTT.

The chain links TRBV6-2 or TRBV6-3 to TRBJ1-2; 7 nucleotides line up with TRBD1. Losses at the gene ends were 2 bases for V and 8 bases for J; bases not matched to a gene: 5. CDR3 length: 13 residues. Looked up from germline, CDR1 is MNHEY and CDR2 is SVGEGT. The CDR3 bases are TGTGCCAGCAGTTACCGGGACAGCGGGGGCTACACCTTC. It is translated as CASSYRDSGGYTF.

The rearrangement links TRBV19 to TRBJ1-5, with 9 bases lining up with TRBD1. The CDR3 totals 14 residues. Germline V gene sequence: CDR1 LNHDA, CDR2 SQIVND (reference sequence). V was clipped by 6 bases and J by 5 bases; unmatched bases: 5. The CDR3 DNA is TGTGCCAGTAGGGACAGGGGTGAAGATCAGCCCCAGCATTTT. Amino acid sequence: CASRDRGEDQPQHF.

This clonotype has only a few counts. The chain joins TRBV6-5 to TRBJ2-3; D might be TRBD1 (5 bases). The V end was cut by 5 bases, the J end by 6 bases, with 15 bases between. This CDR3 has 14 amino acids. Germline V CDR1 and CDR2: MNHEY, SVGAGI. CDR3 DNA: TGTGCCAGCAGTAACTACCTTAAGGGGGATACGCAGTATTTT. It is translated as CASSNYLKGDTQYF.

This clonotype was recorded once. The chain uses TRBV29-1 and TRBJ1-1, with D perhaps TRBD1 (5 bases). The CDR3 has 12 residues. Per germline, CDR1 SQVTM and CDR2 ANQGSEA. V was shortened by 4 bases and J by 4 bases, with 10 bases between the two germline ends. CDR3 coding DNA: TGCAGCGTTGGTGGGGGTACCACTGAAGCTTTCTTT. It yields the protein CSVGGGTTEAFF. Filled out from reference TRBV29-1 and TRBJ1-1, the complete variable domain reads SAVISQKPSRDICQRGTSLTIQCQVDSQVTMMFWYRQQPGQSLTLIATANQGSEATYESGFVIDKFPISRPNLTFSTLTVSNMSPEDSSIYLCSVGGGTTEAFFGQGTRLTVV.